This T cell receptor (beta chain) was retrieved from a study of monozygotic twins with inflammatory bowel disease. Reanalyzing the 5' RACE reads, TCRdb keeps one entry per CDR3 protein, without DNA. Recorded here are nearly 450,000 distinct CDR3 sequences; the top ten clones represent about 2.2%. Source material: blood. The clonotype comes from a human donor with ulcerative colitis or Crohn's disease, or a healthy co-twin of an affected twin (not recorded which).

CDR3 loop: CASRLGISEAFF. The V call is TRBV3-1, the J call TRBJ1-1. The CDR3 totals 12 residues. Germline assignment: CDR1 LGHDT and CDR2 YNNKEL (reference sequence).